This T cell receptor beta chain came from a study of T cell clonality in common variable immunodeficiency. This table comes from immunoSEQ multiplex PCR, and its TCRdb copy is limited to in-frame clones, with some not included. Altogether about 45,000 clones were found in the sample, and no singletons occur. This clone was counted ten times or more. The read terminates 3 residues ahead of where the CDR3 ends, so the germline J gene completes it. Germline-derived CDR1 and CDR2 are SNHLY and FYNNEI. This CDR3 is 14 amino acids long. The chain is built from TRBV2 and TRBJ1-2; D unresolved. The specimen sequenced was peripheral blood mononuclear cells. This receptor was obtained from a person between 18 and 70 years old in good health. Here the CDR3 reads CASSEARSPGSYTF. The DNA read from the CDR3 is TGTGCCAGCAGTGAGGCGAGGAGTCCCGGGTCG.